Below, 20 T cell receptor beta chains from the same sample are listed, as sequenced in a study of identical twins. TCRdb re-called the 5' RACE reads through MiXCR, storing one row per CDR3 protein. The table has about 730,000 distinct CDR3 sequences, around 20% seen once; the top ten hold around 4.5%. These same records also appear under a second study, on T cells expressing NK-cell markers.

Sequenced material: PBMCs. All receptors come from a woman aged 18-29 years in good health.

This chain uses TRBV5-1 with TRBJ2-7; 11 positions agree with TRBD2. The CDR3 extends over 16 amino acids. From germline, CDR1 is SGHRS and CDR2 YFSETQ. The trim removed 3 bases at V and 5 bases at J, leaving 10 bases unmatched. CDR3 bases: TGCGCCAGCAGCTGGCGCGTAGCGGGAGGGACCCACGAGCAGTACTTC. Translated, it gives CASSWRVAGGTHEQYF.

The V gene is TRBV6-1, the J gene TRBJ2-1; D tentatively fits TRBD1 or TRBD2 (5 bases each). V gave up 2 bases and J gave up 6 bases, with 17 bases separating them. Germline CDR1 and CDR2: MNHNS and SASEGT. CDR3 length equals 16 residues. This CDR3 is CASSELGTPTRNEQFF. The CDR3 nucleotides are TGTGCCAGCAGTGAACTAGGGACCCCCACGCGCAATGAGCAGTTCTTC.

This clonotype was seen only a few times. V and J are TRBV25-1 and TRBJ2-5, with D hard to call. The germline CDR1 and CDR2 sequences are MGHDK and SYGVNS. V lost 3 bases to trimming and J lost 1 base, with 9 bases between them. The CDR3 covers 14 residues. CDR3 loop: CASSEPGRQETQYF. CDR3 DNA sequence: TGTGCCAGCAGTGAGCCAGGTCGCCAAGAGACCCAGTACTTC.

V gene TRBV20-1 combines with J gene TRBJ1-1; D remains unclear. The CDR3 covers 10 residues. Germline loops: CDR1 DFQATT, CDR2 SNEGSKA (reference sequence). Trimming removed 1 base at V and 7 bases at J, with 4 bases between. The DNA of the CDR3 is TGCAGTGCTAGAGCTCTTGAAGCTTTCTTT. This codes for CSARALEAFF.

This clonotype was counted many times. The chain links TRBV3-1 to TRBJ2-1; no reliable D call. This CDR3 region has 15 residues. Germline assignment: CDR1 LGHDT and CDR2 YNNKEL (reference sequence). The V and J ends lost 6 bases and 5 bases respectively, with 17 bases between them. The DNA of the CDR3 is TGTGCCAGCAGGTACACTACCACTCTTAACAATGAGCAGTTCTTC. Its translation: CASRYTTTLNNEQFF.

V gene TRBV6-5 combines with J gene TRBJ2-5, with a weak D call TRBD2 (5 bases). V lost 11 bases and J lost 4, with 11 bases in between. Germline loops: CDR1 MNHEY, CDR2 SVGAGI. The CDR3 contains 11 residues. CDR3 region: CASGIPETQYF. The CDR3 nucleotides are TGTGCCTCGGGAATACCAGAGACCCAGTACTTC.

This clonotype appeared a few times. The chain uses TRBV7-9 and TRBJ2-3; TRBD2 aligns across 13 bases. CDR1 and CDR2 from the germline V gene are SEHNR and FQNEAQ (reference sequence). The CDR3 extends over 17 amino acids. Trimming at V came to 5 bases and at J to 0 bases, leaving 5 bases not matched to a gene. CDR3 DNA sequence: TGTGCCAGCAGCACGGGGACTAGCGGGATTAGCACAGATACGCAGTATTTT. Translation: CASSTGTSGISTDTQYF. Drawing the rest from reference TRBV7-9 and TRBJ2-3, the complete variable domain is DTGVSQNPRHKITKRGQNVTFRCDPISEHNRLYWYRQTLGQGPEFLTYFQNEAQLEKSRLLSDRFSAERPKGSFSTLEIQRTEQGDSAMYLCASSTGTSGISTDTQYFGPGTRLTVL.

This rearrangement joins TRBV11-2 to TRBJ2-1, with a tentative D call TRBD2 (5 bases). Germline lookup yields CDR1 SGHAT and CDR2 FQNNGV. The CDR3 length is 15 residues. Trimming removed 5 bases at V and 10 bases at J, with 21 bases between. CDR3 nucleotide sequence: TGTGCCAGCAGCCTCCGGCGGGCCTTTCGGGAAGAGCAGTTCTTC. Its translation: CASSLRRAFREEQFF.

This clonotype was seen only a few times. The chain combines TRBV20-1 with TRBJ2-1; D possibly matches TRBD1 or TRBD2 (6 bases each). The CDR3 is made up of 14 amino acids. V was clipped by 5 bases and J by 8 bases, with 19 bases between them. Germline lookup yields CDR1 DFQATT and CDR2 SNEGSKA (reference sequence). The CDR3 is CSAGGTNFRHEQFF. In DNA form, the CDR3 reads TGCAGTGCTGGCGGGACAAACTTCCGCCATGAGCAGTTCTTC.

The V call is TRBV7-2, the J call TRBJ2-3, with TRBD1 matching 8 bases. Trimming at V came to 1 base and at J to 4 bases, leaving 4 bases not matched to a gene. Germline CDR1 SGHTA, CDR2 FQGNSA. The CDR3 has 15 residues. Here the CDR3 DNA reads TGTGCCAGCAGCTTAGTTCACAGGGGGGCAGATACGCAGTATTTT. Its translation is CASSLVHRGADTQYF.

This clonotype was picked up a small number of times. This rearrangement joins TRBV5-8 to TRBJ2-2; D may be TRBD2 (5 bases). The CDR3 loop spans 16 amino acids. V was trimmed by 4 bases and J by 6 bases, leaving 19 bases between them. Germline lookup yields CDR1 SGHTS and CDR2 YDEGEE. For the CDR3, the DNA is TGTGCCAGCAGCCCGGACTCCAGCTTTGACTCCGGGGAGCTGTTTTTT. Its translation: CASSPDSSFDSGELFF.

The chain recombines TRBV13 with TRBJ2-1, with 9 bases lining up with TRBD2. From germline, CDR1 is PRHDT and CDR2 FYEKMQ (reference sequence). V trimming: 4 bases; J trimming: 7 bases; junction bases outside the gene matches: 11. The CDR3 spans 16 residues. The CDR3 DNA reads TGTGCCAGCAGCTACCCCTCCAGCGGGGGGTGGAATGAGCAGTTCTTC. Its translation: CASSYPSSGGWNEQFF.

The V and J genes are TRBV6-1 and TRBJ2-1, with 10 nucleotides matching TRBD1. The CDR3 covers 15 residues. CDR1 and CDR2 from the germline V gene are MNHNS and SASEGT. With 6 bases clipped from V and 5 bases from J, the junction kept 7 bases outside the gene matches. CDR3 sequence reads: CASSMGQGLNNEQFF. CDR3 in DNA: TGTGCCAGCAGCATGGGACAGGGGCTCAACAATGAGCAGTTCTTC.

Only a few counts were recorded for this clonotype. This chain joins TRBV5-5 and TRBJ2-7; D remains ambiguous. This CDR3 comprises 12 residues. Looked up from germline, CDR1 is SGHKS and CDR2 is YYEKEE (reference sequence). The ends were cut back, 4 bases at V and 3 bases at J, with 8 bases in the middle. CDR3: CASSPQDYEQYF. In nucleotides, the CDR3 is TGTGCCAGCAGCCCGCAGGACTACGAGCAGTACTTC.

The chain recombines TRBV27 with TRBJ1-3; no definite D call. CDR1 is MNHEY, CDR2 SMNVEV, per germline (reference sequence). With 3 bases removed from V and 2 bases from J, the gap between germline ends came to 20 bases. This CDR3 comprises 18 residues. The DNA for the CDR3 is TGTGCCAGCAGTTTTTCCGGGCACGGGGTAAGGGCTGGAAACACCATATATTTT. Amino acid sequence: CASSFSGHGVRAGNTIYF.

This clonotype was observed many times. The chain recombines TRBV6-2 or TRBV6-3 with TRBJ2-1; D remains ambiguous. In germline, CDR1 is MNHEY, CDR2 SVGEGT. The length of the CDR3 is 15 residues. V lost 6 bases and J lost 7, with 19 bases in between. The CDR3 region is CASSHSLGWENEQFF. The CDR3, as DNA: TGTGCCAGCAGCCATTCTTTGGGTTGGGAAAATGAGCAGTTCTTC.

The chain combines TRBV10-3 with TRBJ2-7; D is uncertain. CDR1 is ENHRY, CDR2 SYGVKD, per germline. V gave up 3 bases and J gave up 7 bases, with 7 bases separating them. CDR3 length: 11 residues. In DNA, the CDR3 is TGTGCCATCAGTGATCTAGGGGAGCAGTACTTC. Translation gives CAISDLGEQYF.

This clonotype has at least ten counts. CDR3 amino acids: CSARVGERLGYEQFF. The DNA of the CDR3 is TGCAGTGCTAGAGTTGGGGAGCGCTTGGGGTATGAGCAGTTCTTC. This chain uses TRBV20-1 with TRBJ2-1; D is perhaps TRBD2 (5 bases). The CDR3 length is 15 residues. Deletions cut 1 base from V and 8 bases from J, with 18 bases between. CDR1 is DFQATT, CDR2 SNEGSKA, per germline (reference sequence).

V is TRBV14 and J is TRBJ2-7, with TRBD2 matching over 10 bases. The V and J ends lost 3 bases and 0 bases, in that order; junction bases with no gene match: 2. Germline V CDR1 and CDR2: SGHDN, FVKESK. The CDR3 extends over 15 amino acids. The CDR3 DNA reads TGTGCCAGCAGCCATCTAGCGGGGGCCTCCTACGAGCAGTACTTC. Translated, it gives CASSHLAGASYEQYF.

This clonotype came up a few times. The V call is TRBV20-1, the J call TRBJ2-2; D might be TRBD1 (5 bases). CDR1 and CDR2 (germline): DFQATT, SNEGSKA (reference sequence). The CDR3 has 13 residues. V gave up 6 bases and J gave up 6 bases, with 14 bases separating them. CDR3 sequence (DNA): TGCAGTGCCCTAGGGGCAGTCCCCGGGGAGCTGTTTTTT. This translates into CSALGAVPGELFF.